The 3 T cell receptor beta chains listed next were all sequenced from one sample in a study of beta chain features in type 1 diabetes (dated by TCRdb to the late 2010s). What the work shows at the level of the full study, not this receptor alone: A moderate but significant shortening of TCRB CDR3 length was observed in type 1 diabetes patients in all four CD4+ subsets.

Their recognized antigens are unknown. Library method: the immunoSEQ multiplex PCR assay. The entire isolated RNA was reverse transcribed using the High Capacity cDNA Reverse Transcription Kit, and thus expressed TCRB transcripts were sequenced. What TCRdb holds here is the immuneACCESS table cut down to in-frame rearrangements. Part of the clones is not present; checked against another copy, under half of the missing clones reflect an unresolved V gene, and the others are unexplained. Within this sample are 240,000 or so clones, with roughly 13% of them counted one time only. The ten largest make up approximately 0.02% of the sample. Sequencing was done on a sample of naive CD4+ T cells from blood. Reading the label with the study, this specimen's cell subset or site is: true naive CD4+ T cells. The receptors stem from a man aged 25 to 45 with type 1 diabetes.

This clone was detected only a few times. This chain uses TRBV5-1 with TRBJ2-7, with D maybe TRBD1 (6 bases). The CDR3 spans 15 residues. Trimming removed 0 bases from V and 6 bases from J, with 16 bases in between. From germline, CDR1 is SGHRS and CDR2 YFSETQ. The CDR3 spells CASSLGERGTSEQYF. CDR3 DNA sequence: TGCGCCAGCAGCTTGGGTGAGAGGGGGACCAGCGAGCAGTACTTC.

The CDR3: CASSQQGSNTGELFF. The CDR3 DNA reads as TGTGCCAGCAGCCAACAGGGCTCGAACACCGGGGAGCTGTTTTTT. The V and J genes are TRBV11-3 and TRBJ2-2; D perhaps matches TRBD1 (6 bases). Germline loops: CDR1 SGHNT, CDR2 YENEEA. This CDR3 spans 15 amino acids. V was cut by 5 bases and J by 0 bases, with 10 bases left in between. Full variable domain (remainder filled in from reference TRBV11-3 and TRBJ2-2): EAGVVQSPRYKIIEKKQPVAFWCNPISGHNTLYWYLQNLGQGPELLIRYENEEAVDDSQLPKDRFSAERLKGVDSTLKIQPAELGDSAVYLCASSQQGSNTGELFFGEGSRLTVL.

This clone was seen only a few times. This chain joins TRBV5-1 and TRBJ2-3; 8 bases fit TRBD2. The V segment lost 2 bases and the J segment 0 bases; nucleotides outside the gene matches: 8. Germline CDR1 reads SGHRS; CDR2 reads YFSETQ. The CDR3 covers 17 residues. CDR3 bases: TGCGCCAGCAGCTTTTCGTCCTCTAGCGGGAGCACAGATACGCAGTATTTT. Its protein product is CASSFSSSSGSTDTQYF.